This TCR beta chain was documented in a study of T cell clonality in common variable immunodeficiency. This clone was counted many times. The antigen remains undetermined. The sequenced fragment ends 3 residues before the CDR3 boundary, so the rest is inferred from the germline J gene. V was pared by 5 bases and J by 5 bases, with 9 bases between. CDR3 size: 12 residues. Germline lookup yields CDR1 SNHLY and CDR2 FYNNEI. Overall study findings and caveats: In common variable immunodeficiency, TCR beta chains reportedly carried fewer deletions and N-nucleotide insertions. CVID subjects had higher TCRbeta clonality than healthy controls, most marked in about a third.

This table comes from immunoSEQ multiplex PCR, and its TCRdb copy is limited to in-frame clones, with some not included. There are tens of thousands of clones in the sample, none observed a single time. The chain joins TRBV2 to TRBJ2-5; D is ambiguous. The sample consisted of peripheral blood mononuclear cells. This clonotype was obtained from a human donor with common variable immunodeficiency. Partial CDR3 DNA: TGTGCCAGCAGTACCGTCGGGGAGACC. Protein sequence: CASSTVGET. The full CDR3 reads CASSTVGETQYF.